The present TCR beta chain was sequenced within a study of cytomegalovirus exposure and HLA in healthy donors. Study overall: HLA-typed donors were the source of about 85 million unique TCRs held in an early data release.

Primers: 60 Vbeta forward and 13 Jbeta reverse. In the original workflow: Unique TCR beta chains numbered about 79 million in a later analysis, with roughly 11 million shared. The table came from immunoSEQ multiplex PCR; TCRdb's copy has only in-frame clones and leaves some out. V, J and clone size reflect that table, while D and trimming were determined from the DNA. This table has about 180,000 clones, around 80% appearing once. The receptor was derived from a man aged 35-49 years in good health and CMV-seronegative. The sample consisted of PBMCs.

The CDR3 nucleotides are TGTGCCAGCAGTTTAACGGCCCACAGGGGTGGTGCAGATACGCAGTATTTT. Translating gives CASSLTAHRGGADTQYF. The chain has TRBV28 and TRBJ2-3; 7 nucleotides match TRBD1. CDR1 MDHEN and CDR2 SYDVKM come from the germline V gene. The CDR3 totals 17 residues. The V gene end was trimmed by 2 bases and the J gene end by 4 bases; junction bases not matched to a gene: 12.